This T cell receptor beta chain was identified during a study of blood T cell repertoires in COVID-19 (dated by TCRdb to about 2020). In terms of the full investigation: The collaborator samples originated in the United States, Italy and Spain and spanned the acute and convalescent phases of COVID-19. The material from the prospective study consisted of cDNA or gDNA derived from T cells, B-cell-depleted T cells, or PBMCs. Deeply sampled blood TCRbeta repertoires from subjects exposed to, actively infected with, or recovered from COVID-19 were included in the dataset. The repertoires were made available in a free public database intended to serve as a resource for research on the immune response to SARS-CoV-2. The samples were drawn from the first 160 participants of the ongoing ImmuneRACE study and from 1,200 or so subjects provided by 6 global collaborators. Sample metadata almost always included a de-identified subject ID, COVID-19 status, age in years and sex. HLA class I and class II types, where available, came from metadata supplied by the sample provider rather than from assay-based typing.

This clone has a single count. Its target antigen remains unknown. No base-level quality is on record; no much larger clone is a single base apart. The immunoSEQ Assay, a bias-controlled multiplex PCR, was used to amplify TCRbeta CDR3 regions from genomic DNA. As for the authors' bioinformatics: The number of nucleated cells in each sample was estimated from the amplification of reference gene primers within the assay. Sequence reads were collapsed and filtered to measure the absolute abundance of every unique TCRbeta CDR3 rearrangement. For each sample, productive Simpson clonality was calculated as the square root of Simpson's diversity index over productive rearrangements. Imported from immuneACCESS, the table was reduced by TCRdb to in-frame sequences with V and J called. These copies leave out some clones; in studies compared against another copy, an unresolved V gene accounts for under half, and the cause of the remainder is not known. That table gives V, J and clone size, and the DNA gave D and trimming. Counted in this sample were 30,000 or so clones; roughly four fifths of them appeared once. The ten largest clonotypes hold around 40% of the sample.

Reading from cysteine to phenylalanine, the CDR3 counts 13 amino acids. The sequence is cut down to CDR3 DNA, 39 bases in frame from base 1. Cut back by 1 base and 1 base, the V and J ends lie 5 bases apart. For CDR1 and CDR2, the germline V gene (reference sequence) lists LNHDA and SQIVND. Each collaborating institution followed its own protocols to collect whole blood in K2EDTA tubes. For TCRbeta analysis, collaborator samples were shipped as frozen whole blood, as isolated PBMCs, or as DNA extracted from either sample type. Results and caveats for the whole study, not just this receptor: How much clinical and demographic metadata was included differed by source and by participant, and the metadata was provided uncurated.

This sequence originates from a man older than 75 with active or convalescent COVID-19. The chain couples TRBV19 to TRBJ2-7, with the D gene not confidently named. Sequencing was performed on peripheral blood. This receptor has the CDR3 CASSIGLSYEQYF. At the DNA level, the sequence is TGTGCCAGTAGTATAGGACTTTCCTACGAGCAGTACTTC.